The T cell receptor beta chain under discussion was sequenced for a study of glioma-infiltrating T cells. Study-wide context: Dexamethasone exposure before glioma surgery was limited to six or fewer days.

Concerning this clonotype: As yet, its antigen is unknown. Mismatch with germline at one junction end may stem from a read error.

The CDR3 length is 16 residues. Per germline, CDR1 SGHTA and CDR2 FQGNSA. TCR alpha and beta CDR3 regions were amplified from RNA using iRepertoire nested multiplex PCR. MiXCR, run by TCRdb on the multiplex PCR reads, gives a single entry per CDR3 protein. The sample shows around 390,000 distinct CDR3 sequences, around 45% of them seen only once. Regarding the study as a whole: Tissue and blood shared very few CDR3 sequences. A blood CDR3 motif signature was depleted in highly divergent patients.

The material sequenced was glioma tissue, nonneoplastic brain tissue, or PBMCs (not recorded which). The chain uses TRBV7-2 and TRBJ2-3; D perhaps matches TRBD1 (5 bases). This TCR was sampled from a human donor with low-grade glioma or glioblastoma, undergoing nonglioma brain surgery, or in good health (not recorded which). The CDR3 DNA follows: TGTGCCAGCAGCCAAGGAGTTCGCGGAAGCACAGGTACGCAGTATTTT. Protein product: CASSQGVRGSTGTQYF.